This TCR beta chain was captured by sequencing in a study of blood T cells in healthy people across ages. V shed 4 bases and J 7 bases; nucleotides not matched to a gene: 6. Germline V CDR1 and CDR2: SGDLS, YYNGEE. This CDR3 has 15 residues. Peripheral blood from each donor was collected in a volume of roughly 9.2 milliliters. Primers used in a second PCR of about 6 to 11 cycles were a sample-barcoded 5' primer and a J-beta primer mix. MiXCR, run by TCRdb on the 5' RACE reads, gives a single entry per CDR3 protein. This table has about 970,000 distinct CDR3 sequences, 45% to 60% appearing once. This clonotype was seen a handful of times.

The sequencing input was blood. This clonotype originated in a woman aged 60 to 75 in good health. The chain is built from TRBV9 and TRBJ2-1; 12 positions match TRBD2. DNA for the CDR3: TGTGCCAGCAGCTCCCGACTAGCGGGAGTTAATGAGCAGTTCTTC. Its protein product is CASSSRLAGVNEQFF.